Below are 10 T cell receptor beta chains sequenced from a single sample in a study of tissue T cells after allogeneic stem cell transplantation (dated by TCRdb to the early 2020s). This specimen's time point label, interpreted: human tissue collected at research (rapid) autopsy. The method behind the library was the immunoSEQ multiplex PCR assay. TCRdb provides this immuneACCESS table in a form limited to in-frame rearrangements. Some clones are lacking; in checked studies, under half of them reflect an unresolved V gene, and why the rest are absent is not known. The sample includes some 6,800 clones, with 56% observed a single time. The ten largest make up 22% of the sample. Sequences were derived from duodenum tissue, sampled at autopsy. Receptors originate from a female donor older than 55 with lung cancer.

The chain combines TRBV6-1 with TRBJ1-2, with D perhaps matching TRBD1 (5 bases). Trimming left V 1 base short and J 8 bases short, with 14 bases between. The germline gives CDR1 MNHNS, CDR2 SASEGT. The CDR3 spans 14 residues. The DNA for the CDR3 is TGTGCCAGCAGTGAAGGTCAGGGCCATATAGGCTACACCTTC. Translating gives CASSEGQGHIGYTF.

This clone was seen a handful of times. The CDR3 reads CASSSQGPSYEQYF. Written as DNA, the CDR3 is TGTGCCAGCAGTTCACAGGGTCCCTCCTACGAGCAGTACTTC. The chain carries TRBV6-5 and TRBJ2-7; tentative D call: TRBD1 (6 bases). Germline CDR1 and CDR2: MNHEY and SVGAGI. The CDR3 covers 14 residues. The germline V and J ends were trimmed by 4 bases and 0 bases, with 10 bases remaining between them.

This clone is labeled as medium-sized. The chain is built from TRBV6-5 and TRBJ2-1, with 14 bases that match TRBD2. CDR1 MNHEY and CDR2 SVGAGI come from the germline V gene. J was trimmed by 6 bases and V by 6 bases; bases with no gene match: 4. This CDR3 is 15 amino acids long. Here the CDR3 DNA reads TGTGCCAGCAGCCCGACTAGCGGGAGGGCCAATGAGCAGTTCTTC. Its translation: CASSPTSGRANEQFF.

This clone has only one observation. The rearrangement joins TRBV5-6 to TRBJ2-5, with 11 bases that match TRBD1. V dropped 2 bases and J dropped 5; count of bases not matched to a gene: 5. CDR1 SGHDT and CDR2 YYEEEE come from the germline V gene. This CDR3 region has 15 residues. CDR3 loop: CASSFGTGGFETQYF. CDR3 DNA: TGTGCCAGCAGCTTCGGGACAGGGGGATTCGAGACCCAGTACTTC.

The CDR3 DNA follows: TGTGCCAGCAGCGTAGAATGGGGGGCTAGCGGGGGCACAGATACGCAGTATTTT. This codes for CASSVEWGASGGTDTQYF. The chain couples TRBV9 to TRBJ2-3; 9 bases fit TRBD2. CDR1 is SGDLS and CDR2 is YYNGEE in the germline V gene. With 0 bases clipped from V and 1 base from J, the junction kept 9 bases outside the gene matches. The CDR3 sequence is 18 residues long.

This chain links TRBV19 with TRBJ2-3, with a tentative D call TRBD2 (6 bases). Germline-derived CDR1 and CDR2 are LNHDA and SQIVND (reference sequence). The germline V and J ends were trimmed by 5 bases and 2 bases, with 11 bases remaining between them. The CDR3 length is 14 residues. The CDR3 region has the DNA TGTGCCAGTAGTTGGGGGGACCTCACAGATACGCAGTATTTT. It encodes CASSWGDLTDTQYF.

This clone was observed a single time. The chain couples TRBV30 to TRBJ2-7; TRBD2 might be the D (6 bases). V was pared by 5 bases and J by 4 bases, with 12 bases between. Germline V gene sequence: CDR1 GTSNPN, CDR2 SVGIG (reference sequence). This CDR3 contains 12 residues. This chain's CDR3 is CAWRRGFYEQYF. CDR3 coding DNA: TGTGCCTGGCGGAGGGGCTTTTACGAGCAGTACTTC.

Only one count was recorded for this clone. This may be a read error, as it is one base from a much larger clone. The DNA of the CDR3 is TGTGCCAGCAGTCCTACGGGGGACTATGGCTACACCTTC. It translates to CASSPTGDYGYTF. The rearrangement joins TRBV6-5 to TRBJ1-2; D might be TRBD1 (5 bases). Between the trimmed V and J ends, which lost 5 bases and 3 bases, there was a span of 10 bases. Germline CDR1 MNHEY, CDR2 SVGAGI. There are 13 residues in the CDR3.

V and J are TRBV29-1 and TRBJ1-6; D not resolved. CDR1 is SQVTM and CDR2 is ANQGSEA in the germline V gene. The CDR3 spans 13 residues. V was cut by 4 bases and J by 5 bases, with 9 bases left in between. CDR3 loop: CSVGEANNSPLHF. The CDR3 nucleotides are TGCAGCGTTGGGGAGGCAAATAATTCACCCCTCCACTTT.

This clone was detected a few times. The chain couples TRBV7-3 to TRBJ1-6, with 7 bases matching TRBD1. V shed 0 bases, J shed 6 bases, and the junction held 5 bases outside the gene matches. The CDR3 sequence is 16 residues long. The V gene's germline CDR1 is SGHTA and CDR2 FQGTGA. The chain's CDR3 is CASSLTGQRTNSPLHF. CDR3 bases: TGTGCCAGCAGCTTAACGGGACAGAGGACTAATTCACCCCTCCACTTT.